The 24 T cell receptor beta chains listed next were all sequenced from one sample in a study of T cells after yellow fever vaccination. A single record per CDR3 protein comes from TCRdb applying MiXCR to the 5' RACE reads. The sample includes about 69,000 distinct CDR3 sequences, around 6.2% of them seen just once. Sequences were derived from CD4+ T cells sorted from PBMCs, sampled less than 16 days after the first yellow fever vaccination. The source of these receptors is a man between 18 and 35 years old who received the YFV17D yellow fever vaccine.

This clonotype was recorded at least ten times. The chain links TRBV7-8 to TRBJ1-2, with D maybe TRBD1 (5 bases). Germline values: CDR1 SGHVS, CDR2 FQNEAQ. This CDR3 has 16 amino acids. V lost 1 base and J lost 0, with 12 bases in between. The CDR3 sequence: CASSLVGGMANYGYTF. The CDR3 nucleotides read TGTGCCAGCAGCTTAGTCGGGGGGATGGCTAACTATGGCTACACCTTC.

This clonotype was observed many times. The chain recombines TRBV20-1 with TRBJ2-5; 7 bases are a match to TRBD1. From germline, CDR1 is DFQATT and CDR2 SNEGSKA (reference sequence). Trimming took 0 bases from V and 5 from J; bases not matched to a gene: 6. This CDR3 region has 14 residues. The CDR3 sequence is CSARDSSRGETQYF. The CDR3 DNA is TGCAGTGCTAGAGATTCTAGCAGGGGGGAGACCCAGTACTTC.

The table lists this clonotype with many counts. The chain has TRBV10-3 and TRBJ2-1; D is ambiguous. The germline V gene encodes CDR1 ENHRY and CDR2 SYGVKD. This CDR3 contains 15 residues. V gave up 8 bases and J gave up 0 bases, with 14 bases separating them. The CDR3 loop reads CAISRISSSYNEQFF. In DNA form, the CDR3 reads TGTGCCATCTCACGGATATCAAGCTCCTACAATGAGCAGTTCTTC.

This clonotype was counted once. The rearrangement uses TRBV7-2 and TRBJ2-4; possibly TRBD1 or TRBD2 for D (7 bases each). Germline CDR1 SGHTA, CDR2 FQGNSA. V was shortened by 7 bases and J by 7 bases, with 14 bases between the two germline ends. The CDR3 spans 13 residues. The CDR3 loop reads CASTRQGGNIQYF. The DNA for the CDR3 is TGTGCCAGCACCCGCCAGGGGGGGAACATTCAGTACTTC.

There are many counts of this clonotype. This chain joins TRBV5-1 and TRBJ2-3; 10 bases line up with TRBD1. Trimming took 4 bases from V and 2 from J; bases not matched to a gene: 4. CDR3 size: 15 residues. CDR1 and CDR2 from the germline V gene are SGHRS and YFSETQ. Written as DNA, the CDR3 is TGCGCCAGCAGCACCGGGACAGGGGTCACAGATACGCAGTATTTT. Translation: CASSTGTGVTDTQYF.

This clonotype was seen at least ten times. The chain carries TRBV4-1 and TRBJ2-3; 9 nucleotides line up with TRBD1. This CDR3 contains 15 residues. Germline CDR1 and CDR2: MGHRA and YSYEKL. V shed 3 bases and J 2 bases; nucleotides not matched to a gene: 3. The CDR3 reads CASSQGDRVTDTQYF. The CDR3 DNA follows: TGCGCCAGCAGCCAGGGGGACAGGGTCACAGATACGCAGTATTTT.

This clonotype was observed at least ten times. V is TRBV5-5 and J is TRBJ2-5, with a weak D call TRBD1 (5 bases). Trimming cost V 4 bases and J 5 bases, with 15 bases left between them. The length of the CDR3 is 14 residues. Per the germline V gene, CDR1 is SGHKS and CDR2 is YYEKEE (reference sequence). CDR3 in amino acids: CASSRPPGLETQYF. CDR3 DNA sequence: TGTGCCAGCAGCCGACCCCCAGGGTTGGAGACCCAGTACTTC.

In this sample, this clonotype turned up many times. The chain links TRBV12-3 or TRBV12-4 to TRBJ2-1, with 10 bases that match TRBD2. Unmatched junction bases numbered 2, after V lost 3 bases and J lost 3 bases. The CDR3 spans 15 residues. CDR3 in amino acids: CASSFRTSGYNEQFF. The DNA for the CDR3 is TGTGCCAGCAGTTTCCGGACTAGCGGCTACAATGAGCAGTTCTTC.

This clonotype was counted many times. The chain recombines TRBV7-2 with TRBJ2-5; 11 bases fit TRBD2. The CDR3 consists of 15 residues. The junction had 3 bases not matched to a gene; V was cut back by 4 bases and J by 2 bases. Germline V gene lookup returns CDR1 SGHTA and CDR2 FQGNSA. As DNA, the CDR3 is TGTGCCAGCAGCTACCGGACTAGCGGGCAAGAGACCCAGTACTTC. This gives the protein CASSYRTSGQETQYF.

This clonotype has ten or more counts. The chain uses TRBV5-1 and TRBJ2-5; no clear D gene. V was clipped by 0 bases and J by 1 base, with 7 bases between them. The V gene's germline CDR1 is SGHRS and CDR2 YFSETQ. The CDR3 has 14 amino acids. In nucleotides, the CDR3 is TGCGCCAGCAGCTTGGCGGCAGGCCAAGAGACCCAGTACTTC. It translates to CASSLAAGQETQYF.

This clonotype was detected ten times or more. This chain links TRBV7-9 with TRBJ2-3, with 8 positions matching TRBD1. With 4 bases clipped from V and 4 bases from J, the junction kept 10 bases outside the gene matches. This CDR3 region has 16 residues. Germline V gives CDR1 SEHNR, CDR2 FQNEAQ (reference sequence). The CDR3 here is CASSSILRGRSDTQYF. In DNA, the CDR3 is TGTGCCAGCAGCTCTATCCTCAGGGGGCGGTCAGATACGCAGTATTTT.

This clonotype has at least ten counts. This sequence joins TRBV5-5 and TRBJ2-3; no clear D. CDR3 size: 16 residues. With 1 base removed from V and 0 bases from J, the gap between germline ends came to 12 bases. Germline V gene data show CDR1 as SGHKS and CDR2 as YYEKEE (reference sequence). CDR3 amino acids: CASSLNGFVSTDTQYF. The CDR3 DNA is TGTGCCAGCAGCTTGAATGGTTTCGTGAGCACAGATACGCAGTATTTT. Variable domain in full (rest from reference TRBV5-5 and TRBJ2-3): DAGVTQSPTHLIKTRGQQVTLRCSPISGHKSVSWYQQVLGQGPQFIFQYYEKEERGRGNFPDRFSARQFPNYSSELNVNALLLGDSALYLCASSLNGFVSTDTQYFGPGTRLTVL.

The sample holds a few counts of this clonotype. The chain recombines TRBV12-3 or TRBV12-4 with TRBJ1-2; no reliable D call. Trimming left V 1 base short and J 9 bases short, with 12 bases between. The CDR3 totals 13 residues. The DNA of the CDR3 is TGTGCCAGCAGTTTAGAACACGAAGACAGCTACACCTTC. The encoded protein is CASSLEHEDSYTF.

This clonotype was recorded at least ten times. The chain couples TRBV7-2 to TRBJ2-5, with TRBD1 matching 9 bases. CDR3 length: 15 residues. CDR1 is SGHTA, CDR2 FQGNSA, per germline. V shed 5 bases, J shed 4 bases, and the junction held 8 bases outside the gene matches. In nucleotides, the CDR3 is TGTGCCAGCAGCCAGGGACAGGGTGTTAGAGAGACCCAGTACTTC. It codes for CASSQGQGVRETQYF.

This clonotype was recorded many times. DNA of the CDR3: TGTGCCAGCTCTACTAACGGACAGGGCAACAATCAGCCCCAGCATTTT. This sequence encodes CASSTNGQGNNQPQHF. V is TRBV18 and J is TRBJ1-5, with TRBD1 identical over 8 bases. CDR3 length equals 16 residues. Germline trimming cut 6 bases from V and 3 bases from J; bases unmatched to any gene: 10. Germline V gene sequence: CDR1 KGHSH, CDR2 LQKENI.

In its sample, this clonotype was seen many times. J is TRBJ1-2 and V is TRBV4-2; D gene uncertain. CDR1 is LGHNA and CDR2 is YNFKEQ in the germline V gene. There are 16 residues in the CDR3. V dropped 0 bases and J dropped 0 bases, with 11 bases sitting between them. DNA for the CDR3: TGTGCCAGCAGCCAAGATACGGGAGCGGCTAACTATGGCTACACCTTC. Residues: CASSQDTGAANYGYTF.

This clonotype was counted many times. The rearrangement joins TRBV20-1 to TRBJ2-3; 9 nucleotides line up with TRBD1. The V and J ends lost 6 bases and 2 bases, in that order; junction bases with no gene match: 9. This CDR3 spans 15 amino acids. Germline assignment: CDR1 DFQATT and CDR2 SNEGSKA (reference sequence). The CDR3 coding sequence is TGCAGTGCAACTGGACAGGGGATACCCACAGATACGCAGTATTTT. This codes for CSATGQGIPTDTQYF.

Ten or more counts support this clonotype. The rearrangement joins TRBV4-3 to TRBJ1-6; D unclear. V gave up 4 bases and J gave up 6 bases, with 10 bases separating them. There are 14 residues in the CDR3. Germline V gene lookup returns CDR1 LGHNA and CDR2 YSLEER. The CDR3 here is CASSPWTVNSPLHF. DNA for the CDR3: TGCGCCAGCAGCCCTTGGACGGTTAATTCACCCCTCCACTTT.

This clonotype was recorded at least ten times. The rearrangement links TRBV20-1 to TRBJ1-5, with a possible D match to TRBD1 (5 bases). CDR3 length equals 13 residues. The V end was cut by 6 bases, the J end by 1 base, with 10 bases between. Germline V gene data show CDR1 as DFQATT and CDR2 as SNEGSKA (reference sequence). CDR3 DNA sequence: TGCAGTGCGCCCGGGACGAGCAATCAGCCCCAGCATTTT. It encodes CSAPGTSNQPQHF.

This clonotype was picked up many times. V usage is TRBV9 and J usage is TRBJ2-1, with TRBD2 matching over 12 bases. The V gene end was trimmed by 3 bases and the J gene end by 4 bases; junction bases not matched to a gene: 8. There are 17 residues in the CDR3. Germline lookup yields CDR1 SGDLS and CDR2 YYNGEE. The DNA for the CDR3 is TGTGCCAGCAGCGAACGACTTGGACTAGCGGGGTACAATGAGCAGTTCTTC. Residues: CASSERLGLAGYNEQFF.

This clonotype was counted at least ten times. The chain joins TRBV18 to TRBJ2-3, with D unclear. Germline V gene sequence: CDR1 KGHSH, CDR2 LQKENI. Trimming took off 3 bases at V and 2 bases at J, with 12 bases between the two ends. The length of the CDR3 is 15 residues. Here the CDR3 reads CASSPRTLPTDTQYF. Written as DNA, the CDR3 is TGTGCCAGCTCACCGCGAACCCTCCCCACAGATACGCAGTATTTT.

The table lists this clonotype with many counts. This chain joins TRBV12-3 or TRBV12-4 and TRBJ2-3; no clear D gene. The ends were cut back, 10 bases at V and 2 bases at J, with 10 bases in the middle. The CDR3 spans 12 residues. The CDR3 DNA sequence: TGTGCCACCGGACGGACCACAGATACGCAGTATTTT. Translating it yields CATGRTTDTQYF.

This clonotype was seen at least ten times. The chain links TRBV20-1 to TRBJ1-1; D unclear. Per the germline V gene, CDR1 is DFQATT and CDR2 is SNEGSKA (reference sequence). The CDR3 has 14 residues. Trimming removed 5 bases at V and 0 bases at J, with 13 bases between. In DNA, the CDR3 is TGCAGTGCTCGTCGAGGCGAGATGAACACTGAAGCTTTCTTT. Protein product: CSARRGEMNTEAFF.

This chain joins TRBV4-3 and TRBJ2-7; possibly TRBD1 for D (6 bases). Between the trimmed V and J ends, which lost 4 bases and 4 bases, there was a span of 14 bases. In germline, CDR1 is LGHNA, CDR2 YSLEER. The CDR3 sequence is 14 residues long. This CDR3 reads CASSPDSAPYEQYF. CDR3 nucleotide sequence: TGCGCCAGCAGCCCGGACAGCGCTCCGTACGAGCAGTACTTC.